Shown below are 7 T cell receptor beta chains from a single sample sequenced in a study of identical twins. TCRdb redid the calling of the 5' RACE reads with MiXCR, one entry per CDR3 protein. This sample has around 240,000 distinct CDR3 sequences, with roughly 7% found just once. The sample was also linked to a second study, of yellow fever vaccine responses in identical twins.

Input material: memory (CD45RO+) T cells sorted from blood. These receptors originate from a woman aged 18-29 years in good health.

There are many counts of this clonotype. The rearrangement uses TRBV7-2 and TRBJ2-1; 10 nucleotides agree with TRBD2. Germline lookup yields CDR1 SGHTA and CDR2 FQGNSA. The CDR3 contains 15 residues. Losses at the gene ends were 5 bases for V and 3 bases for J; bases not matched to a gene: 4. The CDR3 spells CASSISGRFYNEQFF. CDR3 in DNA: TGTGCCAGCAGCATTAGCGGGAGGTTCTACAATGAGCAGTTCTTC.

V is TRBV7-6 and J is TRBJ2-1, with 15 bases fitting TRBD2. The CDR3 is made up of 16 amino acids. Germline CDR1 reads SGHVS; CDR2 reads FNYEAQ. Trimming at V came to 0 bases and at J to 9 bases, leaving 3 bases not matched to a gene. CDR3 sequence (DNA): TGTGCCAGCAGCTTAGCTGGGACTAGCGGGAGGTCTGAGCAGTTCTTC. This sequence encodes CASSLAGTSGRSEQFF.

This clonotype was detected ten times or more. The chain links TRBV29-1 to TRBJ2-7; 8 nucleotides line up with TRBD1. This CDR3 has 15 residues. The V gene end was trimmed by 0 bases and the J gene end by 3 bases; junction bases not matched to a gene: 7. Germline V CDR1 and CDR2: SQVTM, ANQGSEA. Here the CDR3 reads CSVEDLETGDYEQYF. The CDR3 region has the DNA TGCAGCGTTGAAGATCTCGAGACAGGGGACTACGAGCAGTACTTC.

V usage is TRBV28 and J usage is TRBJ1-5; D not certain. The length of the CDR3 is 12 residues. V lost 6 bases and J lost 8, with 11 bases in between. CDR1 and CDR2 from the germline V gene are MDHEN and SYDVKM. CDR3 amino acids: CASRPALEPQHF. CDR3 DNA: TGTGCCAGCAGGCCGGCGCTGGAGCCCCAGCATTTT.

This clonotype occurred many times. The chain joins TRBV20-1 to TRBJ2-3; tentative D call: TRBD2 (6 bases). Germline V gives CDR1 DFQATT, CDR2 SNEGSKA (reference sequence). The CDR3 sequence is 14 residues long. The V gene lost 3 bases and the J gene lost 0 bases, with 10 bases spanning the gap. The CDR3 here is CSASTSGSTDTQYF. The CDR3 DNA follows: TGCAGTGCTAGTACCAGCGGGAGCACAGATACGCAGTATTTT.

This clonotype was counted only a few times. V and J are TRBV5-1 and TRBJ2-5; TRBD1 might be the D (5 bases). Germline lookup yields CDR1 SGHRS and CDR2 YFSETQ. CDR3 length: 14 amino acids. V lost 6 bases to trimming and J lost 1 base, with 13 bases between them. The CDR3 nucleotides read TGCGCCAGCACGACCCAGGGCCGCCAAGAGACCCAGTACTTC. Translated, it gives CASTTQGRQETQYF.

This sequence joins TRBV10-3 and TRBJ1-3, with D possibly being TRBD1 (5 bases). Trimming stripped 7 bases from V and 0 bases from J, with 10 bases between. Germline CDR1 is ENHRY and CDR2 is SYGVKD. CDR3 length equals 14 residues. The CDR3 sequence: CAITEDTSGNTIYF. The CDR3 DNA is TGTGCCATCACCGAGGACACCTCTGGAAACACCATATATTTT.